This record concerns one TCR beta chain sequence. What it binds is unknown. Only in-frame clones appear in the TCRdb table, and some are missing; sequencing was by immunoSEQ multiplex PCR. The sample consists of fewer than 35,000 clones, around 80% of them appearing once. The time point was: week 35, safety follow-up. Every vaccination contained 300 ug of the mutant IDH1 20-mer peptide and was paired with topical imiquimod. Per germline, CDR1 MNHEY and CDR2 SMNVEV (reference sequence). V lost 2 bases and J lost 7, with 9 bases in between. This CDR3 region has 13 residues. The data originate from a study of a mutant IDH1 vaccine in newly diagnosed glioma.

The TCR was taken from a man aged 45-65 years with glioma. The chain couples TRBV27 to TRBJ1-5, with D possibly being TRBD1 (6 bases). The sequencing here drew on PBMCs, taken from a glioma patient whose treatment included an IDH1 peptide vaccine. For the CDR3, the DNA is TGTGCCAGCAGTTTACTAGGGGGACAGCCCCAGCATTTT. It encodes CASSLLGGQPQHF.